This T cell receptor (beta chain) emerged from a study of PD-1 blockade in classical Hodgkin lymphoma. Findings and caveats of the study: CD4+ TCR diversity climbed significantly by C4D1, unlike CD8+ TCR diversity. Initiation of nivolumab under 1 year after ASCT led to exclusion of patients. Reported baseline diversity: healthy donors highest, relapsed/refractory patients lowest.

Only in-frame clones appear in the TCRdb table, and some are missing; sequencing was by immunoSEQ multiplex PCR. Here the sample spans around 18,000 clones, roughly 75% being singletons. About this clone: The antigen remains undetermined.

Regarding time point: cycle 4 day 1 (C4D1), after less than 7 weeks of nivolumab. Each patient experienced a relapse that followed autologous stem cell transplantation, and brentuximab vedotin exposure varied. It was by magnetic negative selection that CD4+ T cells were purified from thawed PBMCs. Best overall response was complete response, partial response or progressive disease in these relapsed/refractory classical Hodgkin lymphoma patients. The source material was CD4+ T cells from blood, sampled before the fourth cycle of nivolumab. The receptor was isolated from a human donor with classical Hodgkin lymphoma.

The CDR3 nucleotides read TGTGCCAGCAGCTTAGATGGGAGACAGGGAGGTTGGGAGACCCAGTACTTC. The encoded protein is CASSLDGRQGGWETQYF. The rearrangement uses TRBV7-2 and TRBJ2-5; a weak D match, TRBD1 (7 bases). CDR1 and CDR2 (germline): SGHTA, FQGNSA. The CDR3 has 17 amino acids. V lost 1 base to trimming and J lost 5 bases, with 20 bases between them.